These T cell receptor beta chains were read from a single sample in a study of CD8 T cells in Susac syndrome. MiXCR, applied by TCRdb to the immunoSEQ multiplex PCR reads, yields one record per CDR3 protein. This sample has about 100,000 distinct CDR3 sequences, with 95% found just once. The material sequenced was CD8+ T cells from PBMCs. The receptors here all came from a human donor with Susac syndrome. Both conserved end residues are part of each CDR3. D genes are given only for firm matches. Size values are once, few and many counts, or a class for expanded clones, and some rows have none.

len	d_gene	abundance	v_gene	j_gene	CDR3nt	CDR3aa
14	NA	NA	TRBV11-2	TRBJ2-5	TGTGCCAGCAGCTTATTTCAGTCCCAAGAGACCCAGTACTTC	CASSLFQSQETQYF
18	NA	NA	TRBV6-5	TRBJ1-6	TGTGCCAGCAGTTACTCGAATCCATTAGGGGGTCATAATTCACCCCTCCACTTT	CASSYSNPLGGHNSPLHF
14	NA	NA	TRBV10-2	TRBJ2-1	TGCGCCAGCACAAACAGGTTATCCTACAATGAGCAGTTCTTC	CASTNRLSYNEQFF
15	NA	NA	TRBV20-1	TRBJ2-1	TGCAGTGCTAGAGAGCTCGGGGGCTCCTACAATGAGCAGTTCTTC	CSARELGGSYNEQFF
13	TRBD1	NA	TRBV12-3/TRBV12-4	TRBJ2-5	TGTGCCAGCAGCCCGGGACAGGCTGGGACCCAGTACTTC	CASSPGQAGTQYF
14	TRBD2	NA	TRBV10-1	TRBJ2-1	TGCGCCAGCAGCGGTAGCGGGGGGGCCACCGAGCAGTTCTTC	CASSGSGGATEQFF
11	NA	NA	TRBV9	TRBJ1-1	TGTGCCAGTGGTGGTGGCGGTGAAGCTTTCTTT	CASGGGGEAFF
12	NA	NA	TRBV20-1	TRBJ2-6	TGCAGTGCTAGAGCTGGGGCCAACGTCCTGACTTTC	CSARAGANVLTF
14	NA	NA	TRBV7-9	TRBJ1-4	TGTGCCAGCAGCCGAACTAAGGTCCCCGAAAAACTGTTTTTT	CASSRTKVPEKLFF
13	NA	once	TRBV20-1	TRBJ2-2	TGCAGTGCTAGAGACAGGGAGTCCGGGGAGCTGTTTTTT	CSARDRESGELFF
15	TRBD1	NA	TRBV9	TRBJ1-5	TGTGCCAGCAGCGTAGAGGGACAGGACAATCAGCCCCAGCATTTT	CASSVEGQDNQPQHF
15	NA	NA	TRBV6-1	TRBJ1-1	TGTGCCAGCAGTGGGATCTTACAGGGGAACACTGAAGCTTTCTTT	CASSGILQGNTEAFF
13	TRBD1	once	TRBV12-3/TRBV12-4	TRBJ2-7	TGTGCCAGCGGGACAGGGGGATTCCACGAGCAGTACTTC	CASGTGGFHEQYF
15	NA	NA	TRBV12-3/TRBV12-4	TRBJ2-2	TGTGCCAGCAGTTTCGGCGGGGTTGGCACCGGGGAGCTGTTTTTT	CASSFGGVGTGELFF
16	NA	NA	TRBV6-5	TRBJ1-1	TGTGCCAGCAGTTTCCGACAGGAAATAATGAACACTGAAGCTTTCTTT	CASSFRQEIMNTEAFF
14	NA	NA	TRBV20-1	TRBJ1-5	TGCAGTGCTAGATACGGGGGGAGCAATCAGCCCCAGCATTTT	CSARYGGSNQPQHF
15	NA	NA	TRBV28	TRBJ1-2	TGTGCCAGCAAAGAGGGGGGGAAAGCGTTAGCTGGCTACACCTTC	CASKEGGKALAGYTF
16	NA	NA	TRBV29-1	TRBJ2-4	TGCAGCCCTGGGGGGCTAGCGGCGATAGCCAAAAACATTCAGTACTTC	CSPGGLAAIAKNIQYF
15	TRBD1	NA	TRBV20-1	TRBJ2-7	TGCAGTGCTAGAGCCGGGACAGGACGTTCCTACGAGCAGTACTTC	CSARAGTGRSYEQYF
14	TRBD1	NA	TRBV5-4	TRBJ2-7	TGTGCCAGCAGCCAGACAGGGGGTGAATACGAGCAGTACTTC	CASSQTGGEYEQYF
16	TRBD1	NA	TRBV20-1	TRBJ2-2	TGCAGTGCTAGTCGCGCCGGGACAGCCTTCACCGGGGAGCTGTTTTTT	CSASRAGTAFTGELFF
13	NA	NA	TRBV5-1	TRBJ1-2	TGCGCCAGCAGACCGGGGACCTACTATGGCTACACCTTC	CASRPGTYYGYTF
14	TRBD2	NA	TRBV10-2	TRBJ2-2	TGCGCCAGCCTAGCGGGGGTAGATACCGGGGAGCTGTTTTTT	CASLAGVDTGELFF
17	NA	once	TRBV19	TRBJ1-6	TGTGCCAGTAGTCCCAGGGCAACGGCTGTGTATAATTCACCCCTCCACTTT	CASSPRATAVYNSPLHF
17	NA	once	TRBV15	TRBJ2-1	TGTGCCACCAGCAGAGAGGTTCGGGGCAGGTCCTACAATGAGCAGTTCTTC	CATSREVRGRSYNEQFF
10	NA	NA	TRBV29-1	TRBJ2-3	TGCAGCGTTTTCACAGATACGCAGTATTTT	CSVFTDTQYF
15	NA	once	TRBV4-2	TRBJ2-7	TGTGCCAGCAGCCTAGAACGGAATATCGACTACGAGCAGTACTTC	CASSLERNIDYEQYF
16	NA	NA	TRBV7-9	TRBJ2-3	TGTGCCAGCAGCTCCCGGGCCGGGGGTAAGATGGATACGCAGTATTTT	CASSSRAGGKMDTQYF
14	NA	NA	TRBV28	TRBJ2-1	TGTGCCAGCACAGACTTTAACCGTTTCAATGAGCAGTTCTTC	CASTDFNRFNEQFF
15	NA	NA	TRBV4-2	TRBJ2-7	TGTGCCAGCAGCCAAGAGCCGGGGAGCTCCTACGAGCAGTACTTC	CASSQEPGSSYEQYF
16	TRBD2	NA	TRBV6-2/TRBV6-3	TRBJ2-5	TGTGCCAGCAGTTACCCTAGCGGGGGCCACCAAGAGACCCAGTACTTC	CASSYPSGGHQETQYF
13	TRBD2	NA	TRBV20-1	TRBJ2-1	TGCAGTGCTAGGGGGACTAGTGAGAGGGAGCAGTTCTTC	CSARGTSEREQFF
18	TRBD1	NA	TRBV7-9	TRBJ2-5	TGTGCCAGCAGCTCCACGGGACAGGGGGCATCGGAGTGGGAGACCCAGTACTTC	CASSSTGQGASEWETQYF
12	NA	NA	TRBV28	TRBJ1-5	TGTGCCAGCAGTTATAACGGGCAGCCCCAGCATTTT	CASSYNGQPQHF
15	NA	NA	TRBV27	TRBJ1-4	TGTGCCAGCAGTTTAGGGGGAGGGTCTAATGAAAAACTGTTTTTT	CASSLGGGSNEKLFF
14	NA	NA	TRBV29-1	TRBJ2-3	TGCAGCGTTGAAGAAGGGGCAGTCGGGACCCGCGCGTATTTT	CSVEEGAVGTRAYF
15	TRBD2	NA	TRBV6-4	TRBJ2-1	TGTGCCAGCAGTGAAGACGGGGAGGGCCATGATGAGCAGTTCTTC	CASSEDGEGHDEQFF
16	TRBD1	NA	TRBV28	TRBJ2-7	TGTGCCAGCACCATGAGGACAGGGGGCGTAATGGGCGAGCAGTACTTC	CASTMRTGGVMGEQYF
13	NA	NA	TRBV24-1	TRBJ2-7	TGTGCCACCAGTGAGGCTGGACGCTACGAGCAGTACTTC	CATSEAGRYEQYF
15	NA	NA	TRBV6-4	TRBJ2-3	TGTGCCAGCAGTAAAGACGGGGAGGCAGCAGATACGCAGTATTTT	CASSKDGEAADTQYF
14	NA	NA	TRBV23-1	TRBJ2-7	TGCGCCAGCAGTCGTACAGGACCCTACTACGAGCAGTACTTC	CASSRTGPYYEQYF
12	NA	NA	TRBV9	TRBJ2-1	TGTGCCAGCAGCCCCCCGCAGGGTAGTTCGTTCTTC	CASSPPQGSSFF
15	TRBD2	NA	TRBV20-1	TRBJ2-7	TGCAGTGCTACCTTACTAGCGGGAGGTAGCTACGAGCAGTACTTC	CSATLLAGGSYEQYF
16	TRBD2	NA	TRBV15	TRBJ2-1	TGTGCCACCAGCAGAGATTTAGCGGGAGGGCCGCATGAGCAGTTCTTC	CATSRDLAGGPHEQFF
14	NA	NA	TRBV10-3	TRBJ1-2	TGTGCCATCAGTGAGTCGATGGACAGCTATGGCTACACCTTC	CAISESMDSYGYTF
11	NA	NA	TRBV24-1	TRBJ2-1	TGTGCCACCAGTGTTTACAATGAGCAGTTCTTC	CATSVYNEQFF
11	NA	NA	TRBV24-1	TRBJ2-5	TGTGCCACCAGTGATAGGGAGACCCAGTACTTC	CATSDRETQYF
12	NA	NA	TRBV20-1	TRBJ2-7	TGCAGTTCAAAGCCGTTAAGCTACGAGCAGTACTTC	CSSKPLSYEQYF
14	TRBD1	NA	TRBV27	TRBJ1-2	TGTGCCAGCAGACGACAGGGGACTATCTATGGCTACACCTTC	CASRRQGTIYGYTF
13	NA	NA	TRBV14	TRBJ2-7	TGTGCCAGCCGCAGACAGGCACCCTACGAGCAGTACTTC	CASRRQAPYEQYF
13	NA	NA	TRBV29-1	TRBJ1-3	TGCAGCGTAATAGTTAGCTCTGGAAACACCATATATTTT	CSVIVSSGNTIYF
11	NA	NA	TRBV20-1	TRBJ1-2	TGCAGTGCTAGGGGGATATATGGCTACACCTTC	CSARGIYGYTF
14	NA	NA	TRBV13	TRBJ1-1	TGTGCCAGCAGCTTCCCGACAGAGAACACTGAAGCTTTCTTT	CASSFPTENTEAFF
13	NA	few	TRBV9	TRBJ1-5	TGTGCCAGCAGCCCTCACGGGGATCAGCCCCAGCATTTT	CASSPHGDQPQHF
13	TRBD1	NA	TRBV7-9	TRBJ2-5	TGTGCCAGCAGCTGGGGGACAGAAGAGACCCAGTACTTC	CASSWGTEETQYF
15	NA	once	TRBV12-3/TRBV12-4	TRBJ2-3	TGTGCCAGCAGGAAGGAGCTAGCGCTTACAGATACGCAGTATTTT	CASRKELALTDTQYF
14	NA	NA	TRBV2	TRBJ2-3	TGTGCCAGCAACACCGCCCATAGCACAGATACGCAGTATTTT	CASNTAHSTDTQYF
13	TRBD1	NA	TRBV27	TRBJ1-1	TGTGCCAGCAGGCTGGCAGGGGGCACTGAAGCTTTCTTT	CASRLAGGTEAFF
13	TRBD1	NA	TRBV20-1	TRBJ1-2	TGCAGTGCTCCCATGGACAGGGAGTATGGCTACACCTTC	CSAPMDREYGYTF
14	TRBD1	NA	TRBV5-4	TRBJ1-1	TGTGCCAGCAGCTCCAGACAGGGAGGAACTGAAGCTTTCTTT	CASSSRQGGTEAFF